One and the same sample provided the 19 T cell receptor beta chains below, sequenced in a study of metastatic and nonmetastatic thyroid tumors. No patient had received any treatment before thyroid surgery. TCRdb re-analyzed the PCR reads through MiXCR. The sample contains 35,000 to 40,000 clones, roughly 20% of which appear only once. Material for sequencing was blood. Receptor source: a female donor with papillary thyroid cancer or a benign thyroid nodule (not recorded which). Some clones in this sample may be carry-over from other donors' samples.

This clone has ten or more counts. The chain combines TRBV20-1 with TRBJ1-5, with D perhaps TRBD1 (5 bases). Germline CDR1 and CDR2: DFQATT and SNEGSKA (reference sequence). Trimming stripped 0 bases from V and 6 bases from J, with 18 bases between. The CDR3 is made up of 16 amino acids. The CDR3 here is CSARDPRPGQGQPQHF. CDR3 sequence (DNA): TGCAGTGCTAGAGATCCCCGGCCCGGTCAGGGTCAGCCCCAGCATTTT.

By share of the sample, this clone is medium-sized. The J gene is TRBJ1-5, the V gene TRBV6-4, with a possible D match to TRBD1 (6 bases). Germline V gene sequence: CDR1 MRHNA, CDR2 SNTAGT. The V and J ends lost 5 bases and 1 base respectively, with 6 bases between them. The CDR3 spans 13 residues. The CDR3 bases are TGTGCCAGCAGTACAGGGAGCAATCAGCCCCAGCATTTT. Residues: CASSTGSNQPQHF.

By sample fraction, this clone is medium-sized. CDR3 in DNA: TGTGCCAGCAGCCCCCTCAGGGCCCTCCACTTT. Encoded protein: CASSPLRALHF. V is TRBV28 and J is TRBJ1-6; tentative D call: TRBD1 (5 bases). V dropped 6 bases and J dropped 14 bases, with 11 bases sitting between them. Per the germline V gene, CDR1 is MDHEN and CDR2 is SYDVKM. This CDR3 contains 11 residues.

This clone was counted at least ten times. The rearrangement links TRBV28 to TRBJ1-1; TRBD1 agrees at 7 bases. CDR1 and CDR2 from the germline V gene are MDHEN and SYDVKM. The V and J ends lost 7 bases and 9 bases, in that order; junction bases with no gene match: 5. The length of the CDR3 is 11 residues. This CDR3 reads CASKVRGQAFF. CDR3 in DNA: TGTGCCAGCAAAGTAAGGGGGCAAGCTTTCTTT.

The chain joins TRBV11-1 to TRBJ2-1, with D maybe TRBD2 (6 bases). Germline V gene sequence: CDR1 SGHAT, CDR2 FQDESV (reference sequence). The CDR3 covers 15 residues. V dropped 5 bases and J dropped 8 bases, with 19 bases sitting between them. DNA for the CDR3: TGTGCCAGCAGCCATAGTGGGAGGTTGCGGGATGAGCAGTTCTTC. Its translation is CASSHSGRLRDEQFF.

This clone has just a few counts. The chain has TRBV7-2 and TRBJ1-5; D remains unclear. V lost 3 bases and J lost 6, with 6 bases in between. Per germline, CDR1 SGHTA and CDR2 FQGNSA. The CDR3 contains 12 residues. CDR3 DNA sequence: TGTGCCAGCAGCTTTGGCGGTCAGCCCCAGCATTTT. Translated, it gives CASSFGGQPQHF.

The CDR3 loop reads CSAILAGTTNSPLHF. CDR3 in DNA: TGCAGTGCTATCTTGGCCGGGACAACCAATTCACCCCTCCACTTT. V is TRBV20-1 and J is TRBJ1-6, with a possible D match to TRBD1 (6 bases). CDR1 and CDR2 (germline): DFQATT, SNEGSKA (reference sequence). The CDR3 spans 15 residues. Trimming removed 4 bases from V and 7 bases from J, with 17 bases in between.

This clone was observed at least ten times. At one end, the junction sequence differs from germline, possibly due to a read error. The V gene is TRBV15, the J gene TRBJ2-2; D gene ambiguous. The CDR3 is made up of 16 amino acids. Germline CDR1 and CDR2: LNHNV and YYDKDF (reference sequence). The CDR3 DNA reads TGTACCACCAGCAGAGTAGGCACTGCACGAGGCGGGGAGCTGTTTTTT. Translating it yields CTTSRVGTARGGELFF.

The chain joins TRBV20-1 to TRBJ1-1; unclear D gene. Trimming cost V 3 bases and J 1 base, with 9 bases left between them. Germline V gene lookup returns CDR1 DFQATT and CDR2 SNEGSKA (reference sequence). The CDR3 loop spans 13 amino acids. The CDR3 sequence: CSASGQPNTEAFF. CDR3 in DNA: TGCAGTGCTAGTGGGCAGCCGAACACTGAAGCTTTCTTT.

This clone was counted a single time. The chain carries TRBV7-2 and TRBJ2-5; D is uncertain. Between the trimmed V and J ends, which lost 2 bases and 5 bases, there was a span of 12 bases. CDR3 length: 14 residues. CDR1 is SGHTA and CDR2 is FQGNSA in the germline V gene. The CDR3, as DNA: TGTGCCAGCAGCTTATTAGGAAGTCGGGAGACCCAGTACTTC. Protein product: CASSLLGSRETQYF.

Ten or more counts support this clone. The V gene is TRBV10-2, the J gene TRBJ2-5; D is unresolved. Looked up from germline, CDR1 is WSHSY and CDR2 is SAAADI. The CDR3 extends over 15 amino acids. V shed 3 bases and J shed 0 bases, with 11 bases lying between them. CDR3 protein: CASSEWRGDQETQYF. The CDR3, as DNA: TGCGCCAGCAGTGAATGGAGAGGTGACCAAGAGACCCAGTACTTC.

The V call is TRBV7-9, the J call TRBJ2-2, with D possibly matching TRBD2 (5 bases). CDR1 and CDR2 (germline): SEHNR, FQNEAQ (reference sequence). V lost 5 bases and J lost 5, with 15 bases in between. The CDR3 extends over 15 amino acids. This CDR3 is CASSPSGRGTGELFF. The CDR3 nucleotides are TGTGCCAGCAGCCCCAGTGGGAGAGGGACCGGGGAGCTGTTTTTT.

For this clone: A read error may produce the germline difference seen at one junction end. This chain joins TRBV15 and TRBJ2-7; the D is unclear. CDR3 size: 13 residues. Germline V gene sequence: CDR1 LNHNV, CDR2 YYDKDF (reference sequence). Written as DNA, the CDR3 is TGTGCCACCAGCAGAGATCAGTGTTACGAGCAGTGCTTC. Translating it yields CATSRDQCYEQCF.

This chain links TRBV6-1 with TRBJ2-1; TRBD2 matches 7 bases. The V segment lost 10 bases and the J segment 0 bases; nucleotides outside the gene matches: 6. The germline gives CDR1 MNHNS, CDR2 SASEGT. This CDR3 spans 14 amino acids. The CDR3 loop is CATPGGDSYNEQFF. DNA of the CDR3: TGTGCCACCCCTGGGGGGGACTCCTACAATGAGCAGTTCTTC.

This clone turned up a few times. One end of the junction varies from germline; a read error may be responsible. The rearrangement joins TRBV10-1 to TRBJ2-1; TRBD1 might be the D (6 bases). The CDR3 has 15 amino acids. Germline lookup yields CDR1 WNHNN and CDR2 SYGVQD (reference sequence). The chain's CDR3 is CASSEWLGGNNEQFF. CDR3 nucleotides: TGCGCCAGCAGTGAGTGGTTAGGGGGAAACAACGAGCAGTTCTTC.

This clone was seen at least ten times. The chain combines TRBV5-6 with TRBJ2-7, with TRBD2 as a possible D gene (5 bases). The CDR3 is 17 residues long. Germline V CDR1 and CDR2: SGHDT, YYEEEE. Between the trimmed V and J ends, which lost 4 bases and 0 bases, there was a span of 20 bases. CDR3 amino acids: CASSGPTQRSSSYEQYF. The DNA for the CDR3 is TGTGCCAGCAGCGGACCTACCCAGCGGTCCTCCTCCTACGAGCAGTACTTC.

This clone has ten or more counts. V is TRBV15 and J is TRBJ1-4; D not certain. CDR3 length: 16 residues. Between the trimmed V and J ends, which lost 0 bases and 7 bases, there was a span of 15 bases. CDR1 and CDR2 (germline): LNHNV, YYDKDF (reference sequence). The CDR3 loop reads CATSRDYQVVSEKLFF. The DNA for the CDR3 is TGTGCCACCAGCAGAGATTATCAGGTGGTGTCTGAAAAACTGTTTTTT. The whole variable domain, remainder taken from reference TRBV15 and TRBJ1-4, is DAMVIQNPRYQVTQFGKPVTLSCSQTLNHNVMYWYQQKSSQAPKLLFHYYDKDFNNEADTPDNFQSRRPNTSFCFLDIRSPGLGDTAMYLCATSRDYQVVSEKLFFGSGTQLSVL.

This clone was detected many times. This chain uses TRBV30 with TRBJ2-6, with TRBD1 matching 10 bases. The J segment lost 2 bases and the V segment lost 3 bases, leaving 4 bases of the junction unmatched. Germline values: CDR1 GTSNPN, CDR2 SVGIG (reference sequence). There are 16 residues in the CDR3. The CDR3 region is CAWRTGGNAGANVLTF. CDR3 DNA sequence: TGTGCCTGGAGGACAGGGGGCAATGCTGGGGCCAACGTCCTGACTTTC.

This clone has at least ten counts. A much larger clone differs from this one at a single base, so this may be a read error. This chain joins TRBV11-2 and TRBJ2-5, with 7 nucleotides matching TRBD2. The V gene's germline CDR1 is SGHAT and CDR2 FQNNGV. The CDR3 runs 14 residues. Written as DNA, the CDR3 is TGTGCCAGCAGCTCGACGGGAGGCCGGGAGACCCAGTGCTTC. This gives the protein CASSSTGGRETQCF.